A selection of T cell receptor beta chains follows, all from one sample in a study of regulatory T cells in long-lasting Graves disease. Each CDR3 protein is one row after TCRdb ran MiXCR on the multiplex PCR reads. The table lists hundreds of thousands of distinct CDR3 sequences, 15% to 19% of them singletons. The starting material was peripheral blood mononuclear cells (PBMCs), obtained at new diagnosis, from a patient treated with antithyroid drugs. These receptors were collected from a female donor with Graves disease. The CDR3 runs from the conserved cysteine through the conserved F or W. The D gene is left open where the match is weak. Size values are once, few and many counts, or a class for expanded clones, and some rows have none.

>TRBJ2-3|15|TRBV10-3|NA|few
CAINLGLSPVGTQYF
TGTGCCATCAATCTGGGACTCAGCCCCGTGGGTACGCAGTATTTT
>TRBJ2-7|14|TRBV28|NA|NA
CASTLGLFAYEQYF
TGTGCCAGCACCCTAGGGCTATTCGCCTACGAGCAGTACTTC
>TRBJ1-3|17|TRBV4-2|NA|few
CASSPPAGAKLGNTIYF
TGTGCCAGCAGCCCCCCCGCCGGGGCCAAGCTAGGAAACACCATATATTTT
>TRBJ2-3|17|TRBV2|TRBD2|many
CASRKGLAGGPTDTQYF
TGTGCCAGCAGAAAAGGACTAGCGGGGGGGCCCACAGATACGCAGTATTTT
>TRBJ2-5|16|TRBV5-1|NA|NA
CASSAEGHSGGETQYF
TGCGCCAGCAGCGCAGAGGGACATTCCGGGGGGGAGACCCAGTACTTC
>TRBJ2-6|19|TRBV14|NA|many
CASSRTPMGKGSGANVLTF
TGTGCCAGCAGCCGAACCCCCATGGGGAAAGGCTCTGGGGCCAACGTCCTGACTTTC
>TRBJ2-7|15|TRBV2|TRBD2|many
CASSEGLAGVFEQYF
TGTGCCAGCAGTGAAGGGCTAGCGGGAGTCTTCGAGCAGTACTTC
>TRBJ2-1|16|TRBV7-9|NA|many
CASSLWGGHSYNEQFF
TGTGCCAGCAGCTTATGGGGGGGCCACTCCTACAATGAGCAGTTCTTC
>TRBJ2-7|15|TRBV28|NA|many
CASKRFGDTSYEQYF
TGTGCCAGCAAGCGCTTTGGGGACACTTCCTACGAGCAGTACTTC
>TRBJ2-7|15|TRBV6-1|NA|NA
CASSEAGTSTYEQYF
TGTGCCAGCAGTGAAGCGGGGACGTCTACCTACGAGCAGTACTTC
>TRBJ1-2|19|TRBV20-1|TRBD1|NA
CSAGRDRGKWNPFNYGYTF
TGCAGTGCTGGCCGGGACAGGGGGAAATGGAACCCCTTTAACTATGGCTACACCTTC
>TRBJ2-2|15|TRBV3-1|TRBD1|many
CASRDRTGNTGELFF
TGTGCCAGCAGAGACAGGACAGGGAACACCGGGGAGCTGTTTTTT
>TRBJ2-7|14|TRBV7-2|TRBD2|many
CASSSKPWGGEQYF
TGTGCCAGCAGCTCCAAACCCTGGGGGGGGGAGCAGTACTTC
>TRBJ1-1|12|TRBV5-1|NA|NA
CASRETGPEAFF
TGCGCCAGCAGGGAGACAGGTCCTGAAGCTTTCTTT
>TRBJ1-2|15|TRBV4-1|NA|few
CASSQVSTGGAGYTF
TGCGCCAGCAGCCAAGTGAGTACAGGTGGAGCGGGCTACACCTTC
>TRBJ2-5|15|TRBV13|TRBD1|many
CASSSRQGARETQYF
TGTGCCAGCAGCTCCCGACAGGGGGCAAGGGAGACCCAGTACTTC
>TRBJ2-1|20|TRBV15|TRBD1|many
CATSVGSGTGSLLTYNEQFF
TGTGCCACCAGCGTGGGGTCCGGGACAGGGTCCCTTTTGACCTACAATGAGCAGTTCTTC
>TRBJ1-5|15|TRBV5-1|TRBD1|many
CASSLGGTEDQPQHF
TGCGCCAGCAGCTTGGGGGGGACAGAAGATCAGCCCCAGCATTTT
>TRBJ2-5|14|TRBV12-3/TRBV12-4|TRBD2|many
CASSLSGGEETQYF
TGTGCCAGCAGTTTGAGCGGGGGGGAAGAGACCCAGTACTTC
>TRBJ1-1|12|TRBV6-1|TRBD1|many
CASSRQGNEAFF
TGTGCCAGCAGTCGACAGGGTAATGAAGCTTTCTTT
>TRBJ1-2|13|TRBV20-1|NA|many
CSAHDRRDYGYTF
TGCAGTGCTCACGACAGGAGGGATTATGGCTACACCTTC
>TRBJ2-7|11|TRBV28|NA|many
CASTIGTEQYF
TGTGCCAGCACAATAGGGACCGAGCAGTACTTC
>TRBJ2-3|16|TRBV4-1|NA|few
CASSQGTQRVADTQYF
TGCGCCAGCAGCCAAGGGACACAAAGGGTGGCAGATACGCAGTATTTT
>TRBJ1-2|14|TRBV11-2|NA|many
CASSRQISQTRYTF
TGTGCCAGCAGCCGACAGATATCCCAAACACGCTACACCTTC
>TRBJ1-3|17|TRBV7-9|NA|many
CASSPRGGQLSGNTIYF
TGTGCCAGCAGCCCGAGGGGGGGCCAACTTTCTGGAAACACCATATATTTT
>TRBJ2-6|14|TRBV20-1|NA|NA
CSADGSPGANVLTF
TGCAGTGCTGACGGGAGCCCTGGGGCCAACGTCCTGACTTTC
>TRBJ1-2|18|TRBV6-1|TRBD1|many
CASSGSYGRDRANYGYTF
TGTGCCAGCAGTGGGAGTTATGGGAGGGACAGGGCTAACTATGGCTACACCTTC
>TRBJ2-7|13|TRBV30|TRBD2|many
CAWSGGRAYEQYF
TGTGCCTGGAGTGGCGGGAGGGCCTACGAGCAGTACTTC